This TCR beta chain was retrieved from a study of cytotoxic CD8 clonotypes in ibrutinib-treated CLL listed by TCRdb under 2021. Concerning the study at large: The cohort had 11 relapsed/refractory and roughly 15 treatment-naive patients; some 17 were IGHV unmutated. Responses were partial in around 24 patients and complete in 2; after median around 65 months follow-up, around 15 stayed in remission and 12 progressed. Response samples were taken after a median of roughly a year on treatment, ranging from 6 to 36 months. An average of 255,043 productive templates and tens of thousands of productive rearrangements was obtained per sample. Longitudinal samples were obtainable from about 30% of the 86 participants in the trial. Cryopreserved peripheral blood mononuclear cells were collected before treatment, at response, and at either disease progression or sustained remission. Every sample from remission and from progressive disease was obtained while the patients were still on ibrutinib. What the study reported, not specific to this receptor: At baseline, clonality was higher than in age-matched healthy donors and showed a strong correlation with circulating CD8+ T-cell counts. Sampling times were not matched between sustained-remission and progressing patients, and lymph node repertoires were not studied. An increase in clonality was observed at ibrutinib response, with clonality remaining stable during sustained remission and falling back toward baseline at progression. Public clonotypes were rare and either shrank or stayed stable during treatment, and the rise in clonality at ibrutinib response reflected expansion of private clonotypes.

This specimen's time point label, interpreted: 12 months on ibrutinib. For TCR beta library preparation, about 2.2 micrograms of genomic DNA were extracted from the cryopreserved PBMCs. Longitudinal blood samples from CLL patients on ibrutinib monotherapy were analyzed using high-throughput TCR beta sequencing. Patients were enrolled in a phase 2 open-label single-center ibrutinib monotherapy trial. With regard to this clone: Its cognate antigen has yet to be identified. No base quality information exists; no much larger clone differs at one position.

On a MiSeq, deep resolution sequencing aimed for a depth between 1 in 1 million and 1 in 200,000 T cells, with each clonotype covered approximately 9.8x on average. TCR beta libraries were generated with the immunoSEQ hsTCRB Kit. Per the source publication's procedure: ImmunoSEQ Data Assistant and ImmunoSEQ Analyzer were used for data analysis, and V, D and J genes were assigned according to IMGT definitions. Clonality, with values ranging from 0 to 1, was calculated as one minus the normalized Shannon entropy of productive rearrangement frequencies. Only overrepresented clonotypes making up at least 0.05% of the repertoire of each patient were included in the public clonotype analysis. Repertoires from some 13 age-matched healthy donors in immuneACCESS were used as clonality controls. TCRdb retrieved this table from immuneACCESS and kept in-frame rearrangements only. Not all clones are present; in checked studies, unresolved V genes account for under half, and no reason is known for the remainder. V, J and clone size are taken as reported in that table, and D and trimming were inferred from the DNA itself. The sample records under 75,000 clones, approximately 71% of which are singletons. In total, the top ten clones hold 43% of the sample.

The TCR was taken from a human donor with chronic lymphocytic leukemia. The material sequenced was PBMCs, taken after 12 months of ibrutinib treatment.

The DNA sequence follows: TGTGCCATCAGTGATTTTACCGGGACAGGGGGAGAGACCCAGTACTTC. Translated, this gives CAISDFTGTGGETQYF. The chain links TRBV10-3 with TRBJ2-5; TRBD1 matches 11 bases in the middle. There are 16 amino acids in the CDR3, from cysteine to phenylalanine inclusive. The entry retains the CDR3 DNA only, 48 bases that are in frame from base 1. Germline trimming amounts to 3 bases on V and 4 bases on J, with 7 as the count of junction bases outside the gene matches. CDR1 and CDR2 were assigned from the germline V gene as ENHRY and SYGVKD.